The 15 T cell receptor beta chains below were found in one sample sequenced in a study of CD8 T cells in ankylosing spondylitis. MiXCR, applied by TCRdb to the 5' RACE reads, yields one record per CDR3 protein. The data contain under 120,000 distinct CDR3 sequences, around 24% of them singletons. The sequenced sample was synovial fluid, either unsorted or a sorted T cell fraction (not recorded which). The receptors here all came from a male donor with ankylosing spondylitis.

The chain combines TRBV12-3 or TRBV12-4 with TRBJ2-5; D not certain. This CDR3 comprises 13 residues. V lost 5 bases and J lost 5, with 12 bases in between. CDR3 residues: CASSPERLETQYF. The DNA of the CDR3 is TGTGCCAGCAGTCCAGAACGGTTGGAGACCCAGTACTTC.

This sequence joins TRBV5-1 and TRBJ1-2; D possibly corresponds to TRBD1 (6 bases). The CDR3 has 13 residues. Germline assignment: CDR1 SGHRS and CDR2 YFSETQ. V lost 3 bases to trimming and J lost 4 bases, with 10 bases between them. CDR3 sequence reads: CASSWDTSYGYTF. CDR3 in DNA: TGCGCCAGCAGCTGGGACACCAGCTATGGCTACACCTTC.

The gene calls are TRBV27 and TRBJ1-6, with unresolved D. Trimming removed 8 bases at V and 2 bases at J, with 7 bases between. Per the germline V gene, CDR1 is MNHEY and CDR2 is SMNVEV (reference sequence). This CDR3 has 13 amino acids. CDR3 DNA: TGTGCCAGCGGGAGAACCTATAATTCACCCCTCCACTTT. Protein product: CASGRTYNSPLHF.

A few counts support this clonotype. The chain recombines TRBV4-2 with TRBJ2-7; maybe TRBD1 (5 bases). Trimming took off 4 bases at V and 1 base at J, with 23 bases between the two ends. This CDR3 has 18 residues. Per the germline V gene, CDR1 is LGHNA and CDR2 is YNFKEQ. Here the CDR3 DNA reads TGTGCCAGCAGCCGTGTCAGGTCCGACCCGACAGAATCCTACGAGCAGTACTTC. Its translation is CASSRVRSDPTESYEQYF.

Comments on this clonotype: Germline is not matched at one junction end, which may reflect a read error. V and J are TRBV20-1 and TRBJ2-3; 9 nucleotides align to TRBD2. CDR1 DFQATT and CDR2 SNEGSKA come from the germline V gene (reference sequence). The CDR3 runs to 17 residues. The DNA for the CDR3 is TGCAGTGCGAGAGTTCTCCCGGGACTAGCACATTCGGATACGCAGTATTTT. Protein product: CSARVLPGLAHSDTQYF.

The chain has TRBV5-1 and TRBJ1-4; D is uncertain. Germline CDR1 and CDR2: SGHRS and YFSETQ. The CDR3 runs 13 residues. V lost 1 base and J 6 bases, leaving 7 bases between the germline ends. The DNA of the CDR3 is TGCGCCAGCAGCTTGAACCAGTATGAAAAACTGTTTTTT. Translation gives CASSLNQYEKLFF. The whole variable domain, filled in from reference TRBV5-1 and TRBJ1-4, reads KAGVTQTPRYLIKTRGQQVTLSCSPISGHRSVSWYQQTPGQGLQFLFEYFSETQRNKGNFPGRFSGRQFSNSRSEMNVSTLELGDSALYLCASSLNQYEKLFFGSGTQLSVL.

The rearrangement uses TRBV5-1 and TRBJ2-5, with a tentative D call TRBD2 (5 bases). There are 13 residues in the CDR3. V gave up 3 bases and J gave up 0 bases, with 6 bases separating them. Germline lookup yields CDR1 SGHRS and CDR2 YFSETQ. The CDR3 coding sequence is TGCGCCAGCAGCTCCGGGGACCAAGAGACCCAGTACTTC. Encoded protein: CASSSGDQETQYF.

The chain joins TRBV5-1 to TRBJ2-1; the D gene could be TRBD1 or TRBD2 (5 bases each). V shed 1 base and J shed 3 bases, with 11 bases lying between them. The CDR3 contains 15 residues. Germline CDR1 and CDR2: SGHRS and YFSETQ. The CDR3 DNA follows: TGCGCCAGCAGCTTGAGGGGACCCAACTACAATGAGCAGTTCTTC. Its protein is CASSLRGPNYNEQFF.

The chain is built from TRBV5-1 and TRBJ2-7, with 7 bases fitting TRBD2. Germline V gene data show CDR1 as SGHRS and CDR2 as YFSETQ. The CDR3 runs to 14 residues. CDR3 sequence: CASSLLTSEDEQYV. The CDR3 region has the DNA TGCGCCAGCAGCTTGCTTACTAGCGAAGACGAACAGTACGTC.

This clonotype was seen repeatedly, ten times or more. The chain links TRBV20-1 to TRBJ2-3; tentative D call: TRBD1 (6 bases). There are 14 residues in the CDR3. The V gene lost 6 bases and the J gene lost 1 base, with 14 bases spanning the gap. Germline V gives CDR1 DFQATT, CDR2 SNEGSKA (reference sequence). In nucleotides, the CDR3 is TGCAGTGCCAGGGGACCCTTCGGCACAGATACGCAGTATTTT. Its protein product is CSARGPFGTDTQYF.

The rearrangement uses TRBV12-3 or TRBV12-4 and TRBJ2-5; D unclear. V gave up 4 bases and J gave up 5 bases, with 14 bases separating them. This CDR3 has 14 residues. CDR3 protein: CASSSPPGVETQYF. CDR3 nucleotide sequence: TGTGCCAGCAGTTCCCCCCCGGGCGTGGAGACCCAGTACTTC.

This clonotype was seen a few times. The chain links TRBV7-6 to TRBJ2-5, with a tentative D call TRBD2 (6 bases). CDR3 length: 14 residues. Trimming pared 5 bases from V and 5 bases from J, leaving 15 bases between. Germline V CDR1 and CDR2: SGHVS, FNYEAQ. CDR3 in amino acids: CASSLSPSAETQYF. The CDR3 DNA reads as TGTGCCAGCAGCCTATCCCCTAGCGCGGAGACCCAGTACTTC.

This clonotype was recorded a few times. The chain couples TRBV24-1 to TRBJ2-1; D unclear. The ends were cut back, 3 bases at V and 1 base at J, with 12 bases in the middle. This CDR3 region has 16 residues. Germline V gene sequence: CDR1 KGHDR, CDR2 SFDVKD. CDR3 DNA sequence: TGTGCCACCAGTGATCTCCCCGGGCGTTCCTACAATGAGCAGTTCTTC. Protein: CATSDLPGRSYNEQFF.

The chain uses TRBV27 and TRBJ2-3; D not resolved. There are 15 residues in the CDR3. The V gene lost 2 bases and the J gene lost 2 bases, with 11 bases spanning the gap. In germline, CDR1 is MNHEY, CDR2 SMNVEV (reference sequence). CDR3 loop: CASSLSDGPTDTQYF. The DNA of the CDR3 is TGTGCCAGCAGTTTAAGTGACGGGCCCACAGATACGCAGTATTTT.

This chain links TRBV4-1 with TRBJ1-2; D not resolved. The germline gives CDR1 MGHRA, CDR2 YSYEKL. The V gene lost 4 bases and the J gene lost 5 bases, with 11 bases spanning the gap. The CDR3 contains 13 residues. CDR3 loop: CASSPTEAYGYTF. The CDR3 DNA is TGCGCCAGCAGCCCGACTGAAGCTTATGGCTACACCTTC.